The 18 T cell receptor beta chains presented below share a single source sample, sequenced in a study of siplizumab effects on memory and regulatory T cells. Sequencing was performed with immunoSEQ multiplex PCR; in TCRdb, only in-frame clones are kept and a portion is missing. The table includes some 100,000 clones, roughly 95% detected once. Material for sequencing was naive CD4+ T cells sorted from blood. All receptors come from a human donor in good health.

CDR3 sequence: CASSLYPIQGRPTEAFF. The CDR3 DNA follows: TGTGCCAGCAGTTTATACCCCATACAGGGAAGGCCGACTGAAGCTTTCTTT. The gene calls are TRBV27 and TRBJ1-1; perhaps TRBD1 as D (6 bases). This CDR3 is built from 17 residues. Per germline, CDR1 MNHEY and CDR2 SMNVEV (reference sequence). V was clipped by 1 base and J by 5 bases, with 20 bases between them.

V and J are TRBV7-7 and TRBJ2-7; possible D gene TRBD1, 6 bases. Germline-derived CDR1 and CDR2 are SSHAT and FNYEAQ (reference sequence). Trimming left V 5 bases short and J 3 bases short, with 17 bases between. The CDR3 contains 15 residues. CDR3 in DNA: TGTGCCAGCAGCCTGGGACACCACAAATACTACGAGCAGTACTTC. Its translation is CASSLGHHKYYEQYF.

The chain employs TRBV5-3 and TRBJ1-3; 8 bases align to TRBD1. TRBV5-3 has ORF status, its function being uncertain. CDR3 length: 18 residues. J gave up 0 bases and V 5 bases, and 13 bases lay outside the gene matches. The CDR3 sequence: CARRMPRQGTSSGNTIYF. In DNA, the CDR3 is TGTGCCAGAAGGATGCCTAGACAGGGGACCAGCTCTGGAAACACCATATATTTT.

The chain employs TRBV5-1 and TRBJ1-2; D ambiguous. The CDR3 runs 12 residues. The germline V gene encodes CDR1 SGHRS and CDR2 YFSETQ. Trimming left V 1 base short and J 8 bases short, with 9 bases between. DNA for the CDR3: TGCGCCAGCAGCTTGTCCACGGAAGGCTACACCTTC. This translates into CASSLSTEGYTF.

The chain couples TRBV2 to TRBJ2-2; 10 bases agree with TRBD1. J was trimmed by 3 bases and V by 7 bases; bases with no gene match: 8. Per germline, CDR1 SNHLY and CDR2 FYNNEI. The CDR3 extends over 16 amino acids. CDR3 residues: CASIATGTGDTGELFF. The CDR3 DNA reads as TGTGCCAGCATAGCAACTGGGACAGGGGACACCGGGGAGCTGTTTTTT. Looking up the rest from reference TRBV2 and TRBJ2-2 gives the full variable domain: EPEVTQTPSHQVTQMGQEVILRCVPISNHLYFYWYRQILGQKVEFLVSFYNNEISEKSEIFDDQFSVERPDGSNFTLKIRSTKLEDSAMYFCASIATGTGDTGELFFGEGSRLTVL.

The V gene is TRBV19, the J gene TRBJ2-3, with a possible D match to TRBD1 (6 bases). CDR3 length equals 12 residues. Germline values: CDR1 LNHDA, CDR2 SQIVND (reference sequence). V lost 7 bases and J lost 6, with 11 bases in between. The CDR3 loop is CASIGTTDTQYF. CDR3 nucleotides: TGTGCCAGTATCGGGACAACGGATACGCAGTATTTT.

The chain uses TRBV11-2 and TRBJ1-6, with 7 nucleotides matching TRBD1. The junction had 9 bases not matched to a gene; V was cut back by 6 bases and J by 7 bases. The CDR3 is 15 residues long. Per the germline V gene, CDR1 is SGHAT and CDR2 is FQNNGV. For the CDR3, the DNA is TGTGCCAGCAGGTTGCTAGACAGGGACAATTCACCCCTCCACTTT. As protein: CASRLLDRDNSPLHF.

V is TRBV28 and J is TRBJ1-1, with D possibly TRBD1 on 5 matching bases. Germline CDR1 reads MDHEN; CDR2 reads SYDVKM. The CDR3 has 13 amino acids. V lost 2 bases, J lost 11 bases, and 15 bases lay in between. The CDR3 region has the DNA TGTGCCAGCAGTTTACTAGCAGGGCAAGGGGCTTTCTTT. As protein: CASSLLAGQGAFF.

Only one count was recorded for this clone. The chain recombines TRBV5-6 with TRBJ1-5; 7 positions agree with TRBD1. This CDR3 has 14 residues. With V trimmed by 4 bases and J by 5 bases, 6 bases remained unmatched. Germline V lookup: CDR1 SGHDT, CDR2 YYEEEE. CDR3 DNA: TGTGCCAGCAGCCCCGGGACAGCGTATCAGCCCCAGCATTTT. It yields the protein CASSPGTAYQPQHF.

The rearrangement links TRBV4-3 to TRBJ1-3; 7 bases line up with TRBD1. The length of the CDR3 is 17 residues. The germline gives CDR1 LGHNA, CDR2 YSLEER. The J segment lost 0 bases and the V segment lost 0 bases, leaving 5 bases of the junction unmatched. The CDR3 nucleotides read TGCGCCAGCAGCCAAGATCCCGGGACAGTCTCTGGAAACACCATATATTTT. Translation: CASSQDPGTVSGNTIYF.

This rearrangement joins TRBV11-3 to TRBJ2-5; D is ambiguous. The J call is uncertain, as TRBJ2-7 better fits the DNA end. The CDR3 is made up of 14 amino acids. CDR1 is SGHNT, CDR2 YENEEA, per germline. This chain's CDR3 is CASSLGMSSYEQYF. DNA of the CDR3: TGTGCCAGCAGCTTAGGCATGAGCTCCTACGAGCAGTACTTC.

The chain uses TRBV7-2 and TRBJ1-6, with D perhaps TRBD1 (5 bases). This CDR3 spans 15 amino acids. Trimming shortened V by 6 bases and J by 9 bases, and 18 bases separated the two germline ends. The germline V gene has CDR1 SGHTA and CDR2 FQGNSA. CDR3 amino acids: CASRISEGYGSPLHF. The CDR3, as DNA: TGTGCCAGCAGAATATCCGAGGGGTATGGTTCACCCCTCCACTTT.

V and J are TRBV12-5 and TRBJ2-1, with D perhaps given as TRBD1 or TRBD2 (5 bases each). V dropped 3 bases and J dropped 9 bases, with 21 bases sitting between them. CDR1 is LGHNT, CDR2 FRNRAP, per germline. The CDR3 contains 16 residues. The CDR3 protein is CASGFPDGATSREQFF. For the CDR3, the DNA is TGTGCTAGTGGTTTTCCGGACGGGGCAACCTCTCGTGAGCAGTTCTTC. The full variable domain, in which reference TRBV12-5 and TRBJ2-1 provide the parts outside the CDR3, is DARVTQTPRHKVTEMGQEVTMRCQPILGHNTVFWYRQTMMQGLELLAYFRNRAPLDDSGMPKDRFSAEMPDATLATLKIQPSEPRDSAVYFCASGFPDGATSREQFFGPGTRLTVL.

This clone was seen a single time. The chain employs TRBV7-2 and TRBJ1-2; D remains ambiguous. V lost 0 bases, J lost 2 bases, and 7 bases lay in between. The CDR3 covers 14 residues. CDR1 is SGHTA, CDR2 FQGNSA, per germline. CDR3 bases: TGTGCCAGCAGCTTAGCTCCGGTGAACTATGGCTACACCTTC. Translated: CASSLAPVNYGYTF.

The V call is TRBV4-1, the J call TRBJ2-5; 7 positions match TRBD1. Gene TRBJ2-7 matches the end of the DNA better, so the J call may be wrong. This CDR3 has 15 residues. Germline V lookup: CDR1 MGHRA, CDR2 YSYEKL. In nucleotides, the CDR3 is TGCGCCAGCAGCCCCCTGACCGGGACAGCCTACGAGCAGTACTTC. Its translation: CASSPLTGTAYEQYF.

The chain recombines TRBV10-2 with TRBJ1-6, with D possibly TRBD1 on 6 matching bases. The V end lost 10 bases, the J end lost 4 bases, and 23 bases lay between the germline ends. The CDR3 contains 17 residues. Germline V CDR1 and CDR2: WSHSY, SAAADI. CDR3 nucleotides: TGCGCCACCCTCCAGCCCCACAGGGCGGATTATAATTCACCCCTCCACTTT. Its translation: CATLQPHRADYNSPLHF.

J is TRBJ2-7 and V is TRBV5-6; 7 bases agree with TRBD1. Trimming at V came to 2 bases and at J to 1 base, leaving 6 bases not matched to a gene. The CDR3 is made up of 15 amino acids. Germline V lookup: CDR1 SGHDT, CDR2 YYEEEE. The DNA for the CDR3 is TGTGCCAGCAGCTTAAAGAGGACAGGTTCCTACGAGCAGTACTTC. Protein sequence: CASSLKRTGSYEQYF. The full variable domain, completed using reference TRBV5-6 and TRBJ2-7, is DAGVTQSPTHLIKTRGQQVTLRCSPKSGHDTVSWYQQALGQGPQFIFQYYEEEERQRGNFPDRFSGHQFPNYSSELNVNALLLGDSALYLCASSLKRTGSYEQYFGPGTRLTVT.

This chain uses TRBV6-1 with TRBJ2-3; TRBD1 is a possible D gene (7 bases). The CDR3 is 13 residues long. With 2 bases removed from V and 5 bases from J, the gap between germline ends came to 8 bases. Germline lookup yields CDR1 MNHNS and CDR2 SASEGT. The CDR3 region is CASSEQGGDTQYF. CDR3 in DNA: TGTGCCAGCAGTGAACAGGGGGGAGATACGCAGTATTTT.